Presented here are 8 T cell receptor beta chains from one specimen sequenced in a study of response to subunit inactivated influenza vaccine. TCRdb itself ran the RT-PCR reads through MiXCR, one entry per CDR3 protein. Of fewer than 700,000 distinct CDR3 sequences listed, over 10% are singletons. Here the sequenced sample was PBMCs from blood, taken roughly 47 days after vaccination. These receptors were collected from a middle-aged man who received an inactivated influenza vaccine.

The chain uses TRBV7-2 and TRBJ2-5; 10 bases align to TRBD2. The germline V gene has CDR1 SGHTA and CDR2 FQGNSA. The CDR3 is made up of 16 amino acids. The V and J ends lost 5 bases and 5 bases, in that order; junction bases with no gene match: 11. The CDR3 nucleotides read TGTGCCAGCAGCCTATGGACTAGCGGAGGGGGGGAGACCCAGTACTTC. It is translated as CASSLWTSGGGETQYF.

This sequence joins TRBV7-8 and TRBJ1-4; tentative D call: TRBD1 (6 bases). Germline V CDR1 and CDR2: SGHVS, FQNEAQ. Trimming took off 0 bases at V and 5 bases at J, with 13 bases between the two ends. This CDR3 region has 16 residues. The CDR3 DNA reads TGTGCCAGCAGCTTAGCTCAGACAGGCACGAATGAAAAACTGTTTTTT. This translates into CASSLAQTGTNEKLFF.

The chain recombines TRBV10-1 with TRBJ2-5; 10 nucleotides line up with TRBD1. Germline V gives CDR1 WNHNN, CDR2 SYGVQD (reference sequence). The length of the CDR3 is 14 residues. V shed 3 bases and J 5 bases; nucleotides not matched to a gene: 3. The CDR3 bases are TGCGCCAGCAGTGATGACAGGGGGCTGGAGACCCAGTACTTC. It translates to CASSDDRGLETQYF.

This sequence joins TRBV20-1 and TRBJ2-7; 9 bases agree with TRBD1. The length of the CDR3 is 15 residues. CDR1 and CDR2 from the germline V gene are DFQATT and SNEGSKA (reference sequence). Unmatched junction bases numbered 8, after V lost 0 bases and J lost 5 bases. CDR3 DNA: TGCAGTGCTAGAGATTCTTCGACAGGGGGAGACGAGCAGTACTTC. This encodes CSARDSSTGGDEQYF.

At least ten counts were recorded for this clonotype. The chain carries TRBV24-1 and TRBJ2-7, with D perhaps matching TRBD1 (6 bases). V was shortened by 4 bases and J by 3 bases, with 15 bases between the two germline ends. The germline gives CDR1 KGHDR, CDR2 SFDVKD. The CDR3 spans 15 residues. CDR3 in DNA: TGTGCCACCAGTGACTCCAGGGGCGATAGCTACGAGCAGTACTTC. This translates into CATSDSRGDSYEQYF.

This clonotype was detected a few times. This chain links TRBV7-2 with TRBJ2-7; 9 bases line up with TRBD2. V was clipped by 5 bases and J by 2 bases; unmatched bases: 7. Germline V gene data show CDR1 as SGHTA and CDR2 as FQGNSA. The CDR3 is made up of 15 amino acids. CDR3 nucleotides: TGTGCCAGCAGCCCGGCGGGGGGGATAACCTACGAGCAGTACTTC. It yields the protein CASSPAGGITYEQYF. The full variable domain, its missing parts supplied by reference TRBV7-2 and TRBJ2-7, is GAGVSQSPSNKVTEKGKDVELRCDPISGHTALYWYRQSLGQGLEFLIYFQGNSAPDKSGLPSDRFSAERTGGSVSTLTIQRTQQEDSAVYLCASSPAGGITYEQYFGPGTRLTVT.

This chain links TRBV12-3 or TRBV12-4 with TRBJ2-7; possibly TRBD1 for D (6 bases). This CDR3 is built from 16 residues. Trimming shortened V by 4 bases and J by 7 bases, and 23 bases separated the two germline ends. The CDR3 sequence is CASSSIRDRPPGEQYF. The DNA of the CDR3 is TGTGCCAGCAGTTCAATACGAGACAGGCCCCCGGGGGAGCAGTACTTC.

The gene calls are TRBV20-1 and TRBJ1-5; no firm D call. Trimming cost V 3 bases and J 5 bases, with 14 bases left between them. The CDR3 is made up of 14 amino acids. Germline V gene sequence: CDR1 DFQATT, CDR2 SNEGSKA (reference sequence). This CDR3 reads CSASRAMADQPQHF. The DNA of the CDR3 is TGCAGTGCTAGTCGGGCCATGGCCGATCAGCCCCAGCATTTT.